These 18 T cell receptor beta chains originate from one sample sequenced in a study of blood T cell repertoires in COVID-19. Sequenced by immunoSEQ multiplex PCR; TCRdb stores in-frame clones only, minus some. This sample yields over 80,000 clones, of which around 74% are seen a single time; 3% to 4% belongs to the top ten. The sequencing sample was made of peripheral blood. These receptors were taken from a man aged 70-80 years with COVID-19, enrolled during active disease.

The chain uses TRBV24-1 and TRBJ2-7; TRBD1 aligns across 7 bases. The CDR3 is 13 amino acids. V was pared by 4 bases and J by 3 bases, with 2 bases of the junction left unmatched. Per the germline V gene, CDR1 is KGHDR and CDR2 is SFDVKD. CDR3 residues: CATSEGTVYEQYF. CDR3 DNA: TGTGCCACCAGTGAGGGGACAGTCTACGAGCAGTACTTC.

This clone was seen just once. The DNA of the CDR3 is TGTGCCAGCAGTCTTCAGTACAGGGACGAAACGGGCTACACCTTC. Its translation is CASSLQYRDETGYTF. The chain employs TRBV28 and TRBJ1-2; D is possibly TRBD1 (6 bases). Germline CDR1 reads MDHEN; CDR2 reads SYDVKM. V was clipped by 5 bases and J by 8 bases, with 21 bases between them. The length of the CDR3 is 15 residues.

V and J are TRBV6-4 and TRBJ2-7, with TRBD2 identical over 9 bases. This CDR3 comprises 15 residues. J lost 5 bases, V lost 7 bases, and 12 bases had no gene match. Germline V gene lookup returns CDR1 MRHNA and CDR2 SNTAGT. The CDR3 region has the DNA TGTGCCAGCAAGCTAGCGGGAATTCGGTTGGACGAGCAGTACTTC. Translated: CASKLAGIRLDEQYF.

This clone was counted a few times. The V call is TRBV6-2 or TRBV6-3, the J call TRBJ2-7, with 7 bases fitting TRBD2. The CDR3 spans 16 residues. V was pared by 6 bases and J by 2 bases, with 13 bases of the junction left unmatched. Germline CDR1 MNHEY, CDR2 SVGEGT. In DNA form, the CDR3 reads TGTGCCAGCAGCCAGGGCCTAGCGGCTCGCGCCTACGAGCAGTACTTC. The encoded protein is CASSQGLAARAYEQYF.

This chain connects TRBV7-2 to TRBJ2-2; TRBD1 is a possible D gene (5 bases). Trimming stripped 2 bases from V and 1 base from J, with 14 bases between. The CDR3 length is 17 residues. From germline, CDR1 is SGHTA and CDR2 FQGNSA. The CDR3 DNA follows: TGTGCCAGCAGCTTATCACGCGACAGACTGAACACCGGGGAGCTGTTTTTT. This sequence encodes CASSLSRDRLNTGELFF.

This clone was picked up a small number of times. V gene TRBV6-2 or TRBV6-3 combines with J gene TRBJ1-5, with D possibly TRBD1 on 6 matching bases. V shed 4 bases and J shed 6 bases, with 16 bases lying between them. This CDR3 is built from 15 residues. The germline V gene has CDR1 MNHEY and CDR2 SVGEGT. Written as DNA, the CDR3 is TGTGCCAGCAGTTTCCTACAGGGTGGAGGTCAGCCCCAGCATTTT. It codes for CASSFLQGGGQPQHF.

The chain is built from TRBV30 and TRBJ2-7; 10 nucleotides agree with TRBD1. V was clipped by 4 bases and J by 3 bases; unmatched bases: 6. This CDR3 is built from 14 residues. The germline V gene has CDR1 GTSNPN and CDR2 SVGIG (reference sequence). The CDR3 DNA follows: TGTGCCTGGAATCGACAGGGGGCTCACTACGAGCAGTACTTC. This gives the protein CAWNRQGAHYEQYF. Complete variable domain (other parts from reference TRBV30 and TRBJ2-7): SQTIHQWPATLVQPVGSPLSLECTVEGTSNPNLYWYRQAAGRGLQLLFYSVGIGQISSEVPQNLSASRPQDRQFILSSKKLLLSDSGFYLCAWNRQGAHYEQYFGPGTRLTVT.

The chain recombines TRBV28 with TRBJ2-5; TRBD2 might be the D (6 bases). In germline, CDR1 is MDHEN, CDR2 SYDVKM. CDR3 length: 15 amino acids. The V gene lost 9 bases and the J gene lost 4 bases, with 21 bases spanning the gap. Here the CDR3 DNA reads TGTGCCAGTCGGACCGAAGGAGGGATTAGAGAGACCCAGTACTTC. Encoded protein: CASRTEGGIRETQYF.

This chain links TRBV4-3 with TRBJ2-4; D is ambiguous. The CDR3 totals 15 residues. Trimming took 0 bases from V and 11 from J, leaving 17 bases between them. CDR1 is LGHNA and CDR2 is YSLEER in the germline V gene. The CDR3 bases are TGCGCCAGCAGCCAAGAAATTAATCGGTTCAGGTTTCAGTACTTC. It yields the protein CASSQEINRFRFQYF.

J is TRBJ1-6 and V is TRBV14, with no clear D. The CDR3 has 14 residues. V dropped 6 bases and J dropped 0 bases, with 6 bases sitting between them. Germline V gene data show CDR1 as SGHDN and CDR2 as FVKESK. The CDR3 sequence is CASSRSSYNSPLHF. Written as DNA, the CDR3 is TGTGCCAGCAGTAGGAGCTCCTATAATTCACCCCTCCACTTT.

The CDR3 bases are TGTGCCAGCAGCTTAGCGGGAGTAGGGTCCTACAATGAGCAGTTCTTC. It encodes CASSLAGVGSYNEQFF. The V and J genes are TRBV7-2 and TRBJ2-1; D might be TRBD2 (5 bases). Trimming shortened V by 0 bases and J by 1 base, and 10 bases separated the two germline ends. Germline CDR1 reads SGHTA; CDR2 reads FQGNSA. The CDR3 consists of 16 residues.

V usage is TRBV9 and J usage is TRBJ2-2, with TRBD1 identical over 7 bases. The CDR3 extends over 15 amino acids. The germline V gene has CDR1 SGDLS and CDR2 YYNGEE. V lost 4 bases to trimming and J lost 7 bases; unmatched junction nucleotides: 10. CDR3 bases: TGTGCCAGCAGCAACCGACAGGGAATAAACGGGGAGCTGTTTTTT. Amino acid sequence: CASSNRQGINGELFF.

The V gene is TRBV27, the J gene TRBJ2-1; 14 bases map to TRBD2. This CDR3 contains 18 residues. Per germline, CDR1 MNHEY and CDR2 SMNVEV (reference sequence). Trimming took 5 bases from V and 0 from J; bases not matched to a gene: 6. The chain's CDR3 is CASSLGLAGGLSYNEQFF. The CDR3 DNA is TGTGCCAGCAGTCTAGGACTAGCGGGAGGCCTCTCCTACAATGAGCAGTTCTTC.

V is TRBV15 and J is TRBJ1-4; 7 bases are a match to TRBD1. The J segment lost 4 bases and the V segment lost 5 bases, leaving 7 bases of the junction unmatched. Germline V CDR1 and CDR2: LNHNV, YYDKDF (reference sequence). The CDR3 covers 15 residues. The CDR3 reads CATSDPGTVNEKLFF. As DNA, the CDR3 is TGTGCCACCAGCGACCCCGGGACAGTTAATGAAAAACTGTTTTTT.

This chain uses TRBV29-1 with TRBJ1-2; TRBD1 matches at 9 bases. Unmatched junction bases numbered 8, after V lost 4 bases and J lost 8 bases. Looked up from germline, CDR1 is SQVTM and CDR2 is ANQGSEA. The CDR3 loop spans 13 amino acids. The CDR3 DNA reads TGCAGCGTTGGGACAGGGGTGCAAGGGGGCTACACCTTC. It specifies CSVGTGVQGGYTF. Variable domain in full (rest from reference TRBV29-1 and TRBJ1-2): SAVISQKPSRDICQRGTSLTIQCQVDSQVTMMFWYRQQPGQSLTLIATANQGSEATYESGFVIDKFPISRPNLTFSTLTVSNMSPEDSSIYLCSVGTGVQGGYTFGSGTRLTVV.

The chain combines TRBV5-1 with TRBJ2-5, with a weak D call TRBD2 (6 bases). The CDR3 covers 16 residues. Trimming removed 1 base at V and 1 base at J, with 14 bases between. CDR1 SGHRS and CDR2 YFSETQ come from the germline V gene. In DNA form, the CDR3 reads TGCGCCAGCAGCTTGTCCCCCGGGAGTCTCCAAGAGACCCAGTACTTC. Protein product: CASSLSPGSLQETQYF.

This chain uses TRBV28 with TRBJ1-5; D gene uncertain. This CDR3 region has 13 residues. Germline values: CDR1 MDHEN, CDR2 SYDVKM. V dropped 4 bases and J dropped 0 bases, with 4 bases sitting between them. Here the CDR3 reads CASSSYSNQPQHF. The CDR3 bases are TGTGCCAGCAGTTCCTATAGCAATCAGCCCCAGCATTTT.

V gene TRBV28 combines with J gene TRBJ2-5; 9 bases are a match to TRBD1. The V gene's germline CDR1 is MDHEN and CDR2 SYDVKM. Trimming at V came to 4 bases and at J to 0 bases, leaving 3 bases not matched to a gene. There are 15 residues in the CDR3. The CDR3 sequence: CASSSQGAYQETQYF. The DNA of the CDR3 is TGTGCCAGCAGTTCACAGGGGGCTTACCAAGAGACCCAGTACTTC.